Listed here are 20 T cell receptor beta chains from one sample, sequenced in a study of blood T cell repertoires in COVID-19. Libraries were prepared by immunoSEQ multiplex PCR; TCRdb keeps only in-frame clonotypes and omits some of them. The data show over 110,000 clones, around 90% seen once. The sequenced material came from peripheral blood. The source is a man between 65 and 85 years old with acute or convalescent COVID-19.

Details on this clone: The same CDR3 also results from other DNA sequences found in this sample. This chain joins TRBV7-9 and TRBJ1-5; D perhaps matches TRBD1 (6 bases). The CDR3 consists of 14 residues. With 1 base removed from V and 4 bases from J, the gap between germline ends came to 8 bases. CDR1 is SEHNR and CDR2 is FQNEAQ in the germline V gene (reference sequence). This CDR3 reads CASSLGQGNQPQHF. CDR3 nucleotide sequence: TGTGCCAGCAGCTTAGGTCAGGGGAATCAGCCCCAGCATTTT.

The chain is built from TRBV6-6 and TRBJ2-3; 9 nucleotides line up with TRBD2. In germline, CDR1 is MNHNY, CDR2 SVGAGI (reference sequence). The CDR3 spans 15 residues. The ends lost 5 bases at V and 0 bases at J; junction bases unmatched: 3. The CDR3 bases are TGTGCCAGCAGTCAAACTAGCGGGAGCACAGATACGCAGTATTTT. Translated, it gives CASSQTSGSTDTQYF.

V is TRBV18 and J is TRBJ1-1; TRBD1 might be the D (5 bases). The CDR3 runs 15 residues. The germline V and J ends were trimmed by 1 base and 2 bases, with 11 bases remaining between them. The germline V gene encodes CDR1 KGHSH and CDR2 LQKENI. The CDR3 region is CASSPRTGQNTEAFF. The DNA of the CDR3 is TGTGCCAGCTCACCACGAACCGGACAAAACACTGAAGCTTTCTTT. Full variable domain (missing parts from reference TRBV18 and TRBJ1-1): NAGVMQNPRHLVRRRGQEARLRCSPMKGHSHVYWYRQLPEEGLKFMVYLQKENIIDESGMPKERFSAEFPKEGPSILRIQQVVRGDSAAYFCASSPRTGQNTEAFFGQGTRLTVV.

V usage is TRBV3-1 (or the pseudogene TRBV3-2) and J usage is TRBJ2-1; 14 bases line up with TRBD2. The V segment lost 4 bases and the J segment 8 bases; nucleotides outside the gene matches: 4. CDR3 length equals 15 residues. Germline lookup yields CDR1 LGHDT and CDR2 YNNKEL (reference sequence). This CDR3 reads CASSRGLAGVYEQFF. CDR3 nucleotides: TGTGCCAGCAGCCGGGGACTAGCGGGAGTCTATGAGCAGTTCTTC.

This clone was counted only a few times. The V gene is TRBV28, the J gene TRBJ1-1, with 8 positions matching TRBD1. CDR1 and CDR2 (germline): MDHEN, SYDVKM. V trimming: 4 bases; J trimming: 1 base; junction bases outside the gene matches: 2. The CDR3 extends over 14 amino acids. The CDR3, as DNA: TGTGCCAGCAGTTCGGGGACAGGGAACACTGAAGCTTTCTTT. This gives the protein CASSSGTGNTEAFF.

The chain joins TRBV19 to TRBJ2-4, with TRBD1 matching 9 bases. This CDR3 region has 16 residues. Germline lookup yields CDR1 LNHDA and CDR2 SQIVND (reference sequence). Trimming at V came to 6 bases and at J to 0 bases, leaving 6 bases not matched to a gene. In DNA form, the CDR3 reads TGTGCCAGTAGCCAGACAGGGGGACTAGCCAAAAACATTCAGTACTTC. Translated: CASSQTGGLAKNIQYF.

The chain employs TRBV4-2 and TRBJ2-1, with 10 positions matching TRBD2. With 0 bases clipped from V and 4 bases from J, the junction kept 9 bases outside the gene matches. This CDR3 is built from 18 residues. Germline loops: CDR1 LGHNA, CDR2 YNFKEQ. CDR3 sequence (DNA): TGTGCCAGCAGCCAAGAACCTAGCGGGAGTATACGGTACAATGAGCAGTTCTTC. Protein product: CASSQEPSGSIRYNEQFF.

The J gene is TRBJ1-2, the V gene TRBV6-5; D is possibly TRBD1 (5 bases). The germline V and J ends were trimmed by 5 bases and 3 bases, with 13 bases remaining between them. This CDR3 has 14 residues. Germline CDR1 and CDR2: MNHEY and SVGAGI. This CDR3 is CASSPSGTYYGYTF. DNA for the CDR3: TGTGCCAGCAGTCCCTCCGGGACTTACTATGGCTACACCTTC.

V gene TRBV28 combines with J gene TRBJ1-4, with D uncertain. The CDR3 consists of 12 residues. Germline V gene data show CDR1 as MDHEN and CDR2 as SYDVKM. V was clipped by 5 bases and J by 9 bases, with 10 bases between them. CDR3 DNA sequence: TGTGCCAGCAGTGGGAGACTTCAAAAACTGTTTTTT. It yields the protein CASSGRLQKLFF.

This clone was seen a single time. The chain employs TRBV6-5 and TRBJ2-2; maybe TRBD2 (6 bases). The V gene lost 6 bases and the J gene lost 1 base, with 12 bases spanning the gap. The germline gives CDR1 MNHEY, CDR2 SVGAGI. There are 15 residues in the CDR3. The CDR3 is CASRPGTWNTGELFF. CDR3 coding DNA: TGTGCCAGCAGGCCCGGGACTTGGAACACCGGGGAGCTGTTTTTT.

This chain joins TRBV7-2 and TRBJ1-2, with D possibly TRBD1 on 6 matching bases. Per the germline V gene, CDR1 is SGHTA and CDR2 is FQGNSA. The CDR3 is 16 amino acids. Trimming shortened V by 3 bases and J by 3 bases, and 17 bases separated the two germline ends. The CDR3 region has the DNA TGTGCCAGCAGCTTGACATTACAGGGTTTGGACTATGGCTACACCTTC. Translated, it gives CASSLTLQGLDYGYTF.

This CDR3 reads CASSLGLAGGSYDTGELFF. CDR3 coding DNA: TGTGCCAGCAGCCTAGGACTAGCGGGAGGGTCTTATGACACCGGGGAGCTGTTTTTT. The chain has TRBV7-9 and TRBJ2-2; 15 bases map to TRBD2. The CDR3 has 19 amino acids. Unmatched junction bases numbered 10, after V lost 5 bases and J lost 3 bases. CDR1 SEHNR and CDR2 FQNEAQ come from the germline V gene (reference sequence).

The CDR3 here is CASSLVATNYGYTF. In DNA, the CDR3 is TGCGCCAGCAGCTTGGTGGCCACCAACTATGGCTACACCTTC. V gene TRBV5-1 combines with J gene TRBJ1-2; D call uncertain. The germline V gene encodes CDR1 SGHRS and CDR2 YFSETQ. CDR3 length: 14 amino acids. V lost 0 bases, J lost 2 bases, and 8 bases lay in between.

This rearrangement joins TRBV10-3 to TRBJ1-2; no firm D call. The CDR3 loop spans 13 amino acids. V was shortened by 3 bases and J by 0 bases, with 5 bases between the two germline ends. Germline assignment: CDR1 ENHRY and CDR2 SYGVKD. The CDR3 region has the DNA TGTGCCATCAGTGATACAGCTAACTATGGCTACACCTTC. This translates into CAISDTANYGYTF.

The J gene is TRBJ2-1, the V gene TRBV9; 10 bases are shared with TRBD1. J was trimmed by 7 bases and V by 0 bases; bases with no gene match: 7. The CDR3 has 16 residues. From germline, CDR1 is SGDLS and CDR2 YYNGEE. In DNA form, the CDR3 reads TGTGCCAGCAGCGTAGCTTTGGGACAGGGGTCTAATGAGCAGTTCTTC. It translates to CASSVALGQGSNEQFF.

This chain links TRBV2 with TRBJ2-3, with 9 positions matching TRBD2. The junction had 11 bases not matched to a gene; V was cut back by 7 bases and J by 6 bases. The CDR3 extends over 15 amino acids. Germline CDR1 reads SNHLY; CDR2 reads FYNNEI. The CDR3 region has the DNA TGTGCCAGCACTGCGGGAGGGGCGGAGGGGGATACGCAGTATTTT. Its protein is CASTAGGAEGDTQYF.

This clone has just a few counts. The chain employs TRBV2 and TRBJ1-6, with D maybe TRBD1 (6 bases). Trimming left V 4 bases short and J 5 bases short, with 9 bases between. CDR1 and CDR2 (germline): SNHLY, FYNNEI. The CDR3 has 14 residues. The CDR3 protein is CASSVRGNNSPLHF. The CDR3, as DNA: TGTGCCAGCAGTGTAAGGGGGAATAATTCACCCCTCCACTTT.

DNA of the CDR3: TGTGCCAGCAGTTCCCGGACAGGAGAAGAGACCCAGTACTTC. Translation gives CASSSRTGEETQYF. The rearrangement uses TRBV25-1 and TRBJ2-5; 7 nucleotides match TRBD1. Germline V gives CDR1 MGHDK, CDR2 SYGVNS. The V gene end was trimmed by 5 bases and the J gene end by 3 bases; junction bases not matched to a gene: 6. CDR3 size: 14 residues.

J is TRBJ1-3 and V is TRBV6-4; D gene unclear. V dropped 7 bases and J dropped 2 bases, with 6 bases sitting between them. The CDR3 runs 12 residues. CDR1 MRHNA and CDR2 SNTAGT come from the germline V gene. Here the CDR3 reads CASMATGNTIYF. The CDR3 coding sequence is TGTGCCAGCATGGCAACTGGAAACACCATATATTTT.

This rearrangement joins TRBV5-1 to TRBJ2-2, with TRBD2 as a possible D gene (6 bases). The germline gives CDR1 SGHRS, CDR2 YFSETQ. The CDR3 runs 16 residues. Trimming stripped 1 base from V and 7 bases from J, with 17 bases between. In DNA form, the CDR3 reads TGCGCCAGCAGCTTGACACCGACTAGGCAGGACGGGGAGCTGTTTTTT. Its protein product is CASSLTPTRQDGELFF.